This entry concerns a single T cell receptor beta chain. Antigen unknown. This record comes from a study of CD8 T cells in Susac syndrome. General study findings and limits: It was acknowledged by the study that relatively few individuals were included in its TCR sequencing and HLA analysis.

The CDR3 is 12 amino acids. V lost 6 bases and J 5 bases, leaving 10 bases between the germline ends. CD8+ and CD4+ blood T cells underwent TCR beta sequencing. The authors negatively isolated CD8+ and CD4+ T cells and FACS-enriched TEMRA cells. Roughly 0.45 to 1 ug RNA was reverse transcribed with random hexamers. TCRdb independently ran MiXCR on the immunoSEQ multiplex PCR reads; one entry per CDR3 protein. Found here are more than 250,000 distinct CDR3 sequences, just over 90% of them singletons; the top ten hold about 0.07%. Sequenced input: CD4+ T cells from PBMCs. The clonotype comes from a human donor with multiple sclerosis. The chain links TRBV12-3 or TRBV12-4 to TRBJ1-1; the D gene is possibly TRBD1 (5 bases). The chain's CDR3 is CASSLWTTEAFF. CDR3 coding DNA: TGTGCCAGCAGCCTCTGGACAACTGAAGCTTTCTTT.